Given below is one T cell receptor (beta chain) in context. The data originate from a study of control samples from healthy donors and cancer patients. TCRdb's copy holds only in-frame clones and misses some; the assay was immunoSEQ multiplex PCR. The sample shows 95,000 to 150,000 clones, about 90% of them seen only once. The germline V gene has CDR1 LGHDT and CDR2 YNNKEL (reference sequence). V was clipped by 3 bases and J by 8 bases, with 10 bases between them. This CDR3 has 12 residues. The TCR was taken from a man between 18 and 29 years old in good health. What was sequenced was blood. The V and J genes are TRBV3-1 (or the pseudogene TRBV3-2) and TRBJ1-1; a possible D gene is TRBD1 (5 bases). The CDR3 sequence is CASSHAWGEAFF. The CDR3 nucleotides read TGTGCCAGCAGCCACGCTTGGGGGGAAGCTTTCTTT.